The clone carrying this TCR beta chain occurred once. In germline, CDR1 is ENHRY, CDR2 SYGVKD. The CDR3 is made up of 12 amino acids. Trimming removed 8 bases at V and 5 bases at J, with 12 bases between. The data belong to a study of blood T cell repertoires in COVID-19. The assay was immunoSEQ multiplex PCR, and TCRdb's table has in-frame clones only and misses some. The table includes 65,000 to 95,000 clones, about 88% detected once. The TCR originated in a man in his sixties or seventies with active or convalescent COVID-19. The chain combines TRBV10-3 with TRBJ1-2; D remains ambiguous. Material for sequencing was peripheral blood. CDR3 in amino acids: CAIAWQSYGYTF. In DNA, the CDR3 is TGTGCCATCGCCTGGCAGTCTTATGGCTACACCTTC.